This TCR beta chain was documented in a study of Ad26.COV2.S vaccination and SARS-CoV-2 variants. Clones were read by immunoSEQ multiplex PCR, and TCRdb kept only the in-frame ones, dropping some. The repertoire has 350,000 to 500,000 clones, 90% of them found once; the top ten carry around 4.2%. The treatment here: around 19 received Ad26.COV2.S at low or high dose, single or two shots; roughly five received placebo; per-sample allocation not given. Samples came from day 63 after the first vaccine or placebo injection. This CDR3 contains 15 residues. Per germline, CDR1 SGDLS and CDR2 YYNGEE. Trimming removed 0 bases from V and 4 bases from J, with 11 bases in between.

The material was peripheral blood, obtained in a trial of Ad26.COV2.S vaccine versus placebo. V and J are TRBV9 and TRBJ2-1; tentative D call: TRBD2 (5 bases). This receptor was obtained from a person between 18 and 65 years old who received the Ad26.COV2.S COVID-19 vaccine or a placebo. The CDR3: CASSVGGVEYNEQFF. The DNA of the CDR3 is TGTGCCAGCAGCGTAGGGGGAGTGGAATACAATGAGCAGTTCTTC.